The 16 T cell receptor beta chains in this list originate from one sample, sequenced in a study of CD8+CD57+ T cells in acquired aplastic anemia. Genomic DNA, the template, was used for profiling of the TCR beta VDJ and CDR3. TCRdb recomputed calls from the reads with MiXCR, one row per CDR3 protein. Of approximately 190,000 distinct CDR3 sequences in the sample, less than 65% were seen once. The sample taken for sequencing was sorted CD4+, CD8+, or CD8+CD57+ T cells (not recorded which) from PBMCs. The receptor source for this set is a human donor with severe aplastic anemia or a healthy control (not recorded which).

This chain links TRBV7-2 with TRBJ2-7; D might be TRBD1 (6 bases). The CDR3 runs 13 residues. CDR1 is SGHTA and CDR2 is FQGNSA in the germline V gene. Between the trimmed V and J ends, which lost 2 bases and 4 bases, there was a span of 9 bases. The CDR3 is CASSLLTGYEQYF. DNA for the CDR3: TGTGCCAGCAGCTTACTAACAGGGTACGAGCAGTACTTC.

This sequence joins TRBV4-3 and TRBJ2-1, with 7 positions matching TRBD1. The V segment lost 6 bases and the J segment 1 base; nucleotides outside the gene matches: 6. Germline V gene data show CDR1 as LGHNA and CDR2 as YSLEER. The CDR3 sequence is 15 residues long. The CDR3 is CASSPNRGSYNEQFF. CDR3 DNA: TGCGCCAGCAGTCCTAACAGGGGATCCTACAATGAGCAGTTCTTC.

The V gene is TRBV24-1, the J gene TRBJ1-2; 10 bases agree with TRBD1. The CDR3 length is 14 residues. Germline V gives CDR1 KGHDR, CDR2 SFDVKD. V lost 4 bases, J lost 6 bases, and 4 bases stayed unmatched. The CDR3: CATSDRDRGNGYTF. Here the CDR3 DNA reads TGTGCCACCAGTGACCGGGACAGGGGCAATGGCTACACCTTC.

This clonotype has a handful of counts. This sequence joins TRBV2 and TRBJ2-2; 12 bases are shared with TRBD2. The CDR3 has 18 residues. The ends lost 3 bases at V and 4 bases at J; junction bases unmatched: 9. The germline V gene has CDR1 SNHLY and CDR2 FYNNEI. CDR3 loop: CASSESLLAGGLTGELFF. In DNA, the CDR3 is TGTGCCAGCAGTGAGAGCCTTCTAGCGGGAGGGCTCACCGGGGAGCTGTTTTTT.

Written as DNA, the CDR3 is TGCAGTGCTAGTCAGAATGAGCAGTTCTTC. It codes for CSASQNEQFF. V is TRBV20-1 and J is TRBJ2-1, with D unclear. The V and J ends lost 3 bases and 7 bases respectively, with 4 bases between them. Germline CDR1 reads DFQATT; CDR2 reads SNEGSKA (reference sequence). The CDR3 is 10 residues long.

The V call is TRBV5-1, the J call TRBJ2-7; 9 positions match TRBD1. The CDR3 runs 14 residues. The V and J ends lost 2 bases and 5 bases, in that order; junction bases with no gene match: 5. Germline CDR1 SGHRS, CDR2 YFSETQ. The CDR3 bases are TGCGCCAGCAGCTTCAGACAGGGGGACAACGAGCAGTACTTC. Translating gives CASSFRQGDNEQYF.

The rearrangement joins TRBV15 to TRBJ1-2, with a weak D call TRBD1 (6 bases). The CDR3 consists of 15 residues. V was pared by 1 base and J by 4 bases, with 13 bases between. Germline V CDR1 and CDR2: LNHNV, YYDKDF (reference sequence). CDR3 region: CATSRGQDDLYGYTF. The DNA of the CDR3 is TGTGCCACCAGCAGAGGACAGGACGACCTCTATGGCTACACCTTC.

This chain connects TRBV20-1 to TRBJ2-1; no reliable D call. Germline V lookup: CDR1 DFQATT, CDR2 SNEGSKA (reference sequence). The CDR3 extends over 14 amino acids. Trimming pared 3 bases from V and 4 bases from J, leaving 13 bases between. In DNA form, the CDR3 reads TGCAGTGCTAGCCCAGCGCCTCCTTACAATGAGCAGTTCTTC. This encodes CSASPAPPYNEQFF.

J is TRBJ1-1 and V is TRBV7-2; D is ambiguous. The V gene's germline CDR1 is SGHTA and CDR2 FQGNSA. The length of the CDR3 is 11 residues. The V end was cut by 3 bases, the J end by 7 bases, with 6 bases between. The CDR3 DNA follows: TGTGCCAGCAGCTTGGGTCTTGAAGCTTTCTTT. This translates into CASSLGLEAFF.

This rearrangement joins TRBV20-1 to TRBJ1-1, with 10 bases that match TRBD1. The CDR3 totals 14 residues. The V gene's germline CDR1 is DFQATT and CDR2 SNEGSKA (reference sequence). The V gene end was trimmed by 4 bases and the J gene end by 1 base; junction bases not matched to a gene: 3. The CDR3 sequence: CSATRTGGNTEAFF. As DNA, the CDR3 is TGCAGTGCTACAAGGACAGGGGGGAACACTGAAGCTTTCTTT.

This clonotype has a handful of counts. The chain carries TRBV7-9 and TRBJ2-7, with D perhaps TRBD2 (6 bases). There are 14 residues in the CDR3. With 1 base removed from V and 6 bases from J, the gap between germline ends came to 13 bases. CDR1 SEHNR and CDR2 FQNEAQ come from the germline V gene (reference sequence). CDR3 nucleotides: TGTGCCAGCAGCTTAGTTAGCGGCTCCGGCGAGCAGTACTTC. As protein: CASSLVSGSGEQYF.

The CDR3 sequence: CATRPPATYEQYF. CDR3 bases: TGCGCCACCAGGCCTCCAGCGACCTACGAGCAGTACTTC. This chain links TRBV10-1 with TRBJ2-7; D remains unclear. The V end lost 10 bases, the J end lost 2 bases, and 15 bases lay between the germline ends. CDR3 size: 13 residues. The germline gives CDR1 WNHNN, CDR2 SYGVQD (reference sequence).

The rearrangement links TRBV7-2 to TRBJ1-3; TRBD1 is a possible D gene (6 bases). The V end lost 4 bases, the J end lost 1 base, and 8 bases lay between the germline ends. The CDR3 length is 14 residues. From germline, CDR1 is SGHTA and CDR2 FQGNSA. CDR3: CASSWTESGNTIYF. The CDR3, as DNA: TGTGCCAGCAGCTGGACAGAGTCTGGAAACACCATATATTTT.

With respect to this clonotype: One end of the junction varies from germline; a read error may be responsible. This chain joins TRBV7-7 and TRBJ2-3, with D uncertain. The length of the CDR3 is 15 residues. Germline V gives CDR1 SSHAT, CDR2 FNYEAQ (reference sequence). The CDR3 region is CASSFSPRSEDTQYF. CDR3 nucleotide sequence: TGTGCTAGCAGCTTTAGTCCCCGTTCGGAAGATACGCAGTATTTT.

This chain uses TRBV24-1 with TRBJ2-1; TRBD2 matches at 11 bases. Germline-derived CDR1 and CDR2 are KGHDR and SFDVKD. The length of the CDR3 is 15 residues. Losses at the gene ends were 3 bases for V and 12 bases for J; bases not matched to a gene: 9. The DNA for the CDR3 is TGTGCCACCAGTGATGCGTCTAGCGGGAGGACTTGGCAGTTCTTC. This gives the protein CATSDASSGRTWQFF.

The chain is built from TRBV2 and TRBJ2-5; 9 positions match TRBD2. Germline CDR1 and CDR2: SNHLY and FYNNEI. The CDR3 totals 14 residues. V shed 5 bases, J shed 4 bases, and the junction held 5 bases outside the gene matches. CDR3 nucleotides: TGTGCCAGCAGTTTTATAGCGGGAGCAGAGACCCAGTACTTC. It encodes CASSFIAGAETQYF.